This entry lists 10 T cell receptor beta chains sequenced from one sample in a study of T-cell memory formation after mild COVID-19. TCRdb re-analysed the 5' RACE reads in MiXCR, keeping a single row per CDR3 protein. Of 150,000 or so distinct CDR3 sequences listed, around 25% are singletons. Sequencing was done on a sample of PBMCs or a T cell subset sorted from them (not recorded which). The receptors were sampled from an adult woman who had mild COVID-19 (a few samples of this study predate the infection). Cell type and time point are not known.

This clonotype was detected only a few times. The rearrangement uses TRBV25-1 and TRBJ1-5, with D unclear. Trimming pared 1 base from V and 3 bases from J, leaving 13 bases between. Germline V CDR1 and CDR2: MGHDK, SYGVNS. The CDR3 is 16 amino acids. CDR3 nucleotide sequence: TGTGCCAGCAGTGAATCCGGGGAAGTGGACAATCAGCCCCAGCATTTT. As protein: CASSESGEVDNQPQHF.

This clonotype was recorded a few times. This chain links TRBV5-5 with TRBJ1-6; possible D gene TRBD1, 6 bases. The V end lost 4 bases, the J end lost 6 bases, and 14 bases lay between the germline ends. Germline V gene data show CDR1 as SGHKS and CDR2 as YYEKEE (reference sequence). This CDR3 contains 15 residues. The CDR3 spells CASSRTGTSNSPLHF. The CDR3 region has the DNA TGTGCCAGCAGCCGGACCGGGACAAGTAATTCACCCCTCCACTTT.

V usage is TRBV5-1 and J usage is TRBJ2-7; a weak D match, TRBD2 (6 bases). CDR1 and CDR2 (germline): SGHRS, YFSETQ. Trimming removed 4 bases at V and 3 bases at J, with 17 bases between. The CDR3 length is 15 residues. The CDR3 is CASSPTEGVLYEQYF. The CDR3 DNA reads as TGCGCCAGCAGCCCTACGGAGGGAGTTCTCTACGAGCAGTACTTC. Based on the CDR3 plus reference TRBV5-1 and TRBJ2-7, the full variable domain is KAGVTQTPRYLIKTRGQQVTLSCSPISGHRSVSWYQQTPGQGLQFLFEYFSETQRNKGNFPGRFSGRQFSNSRSEMNVSTLELGDSALYLCASSPTEGVLYEQYFGPGTRLTVT.

In its sample, this clonotype was seen a few times. This CDR3 reads CASTPTSGRYSYNEQFF. DNA for the CDR3: TGTGCCAGCACCCCGACTAGCGGGAGGTATTCCTACAATGAGCAGTTCTTC. The V and J genes are TRBV6-5 and TRBJ2-1, with 13 bases identical to TRBD2. Germline CDR1 reads MNHEY; CDR2 reads SVGAGI. Trimming took 7 bases from V and 1 from J; bases not matched to a gene: 7. The CDR3 length is 17 residues.

The J gene is TRBJ1-2, the V gene TRBV4-2; no clear D gene. Trimming stripped 1 base from V and 3 bases from J, with 9 bases between. The CDR3 has 14 residues. Germline lookup yields CDR1 LGHNA and CDR2 YNFKEQ. The CDR3 DNA follows: TGTGCCAGCAGCCAAGGGGCCAGACACTATGGCTACACCTTC. It encodes CASSQGARHYGYTF.

The V gene is TRBV23-1, the J gene TRBJ2-4; weak D call: TRBD1 (5 bases). TRBV23-1 falls under the ORF class, with uncertain function. Trimming removed 4 bases at V and 4 bases at J, with 5 bases between. The CDR3 is 12 residues long. CDR3 DNA sequence: TGCGCCAGCAGTCGACAGAAAAACATTCAGTACTTC. It yields the protein CASSRQKNIQYF.

This clonotype has more than one count but fewer than ten. This chain joins TRBV6-2 or TRBV6-3 and TRBJ2-3, with D perhaps TRBD2 (5 bases). V shed 2 bases and J shed 4 bases, with 16 bases lying between them. This CDR3 region has 16 residues. Germline CDR1 and CDR2: MNHEY and SVGEGT. The CDR3 here is CASSYIGGGGADTQYF. The CDR3 DNA is TGTGCCAGCAGTTACATAGGAGGAGGTGGTGCAGATACGCAGTATTTT.

The V gene is TRBV4-2, the J gene TRBJ1-2; 8 bases are a match to TRBD1. J lost 1 base, V lost 0 bases, and 4 bases had no gene match. The CDR3 extends over 16 amino acids. Germline loops: CDR1 LGHNA, CDR2 YNFKEQ. The CDR3 spells CASSQDKTGDNYGYTF. As DNA, the CDR3 is TGTGCCAGCAGCCAAGATAAGACAGGGGATAACTATGGCTACACCTTC.

This clonotype was found a few times. The chain recombines TRBV7-9 with TRBJ2-7; D unresolved. CDR1 and CDR2 from the germline V gene are SEHNR and FQNEAQ (reference sequence). Trimming cost V 5 bases and J 5 bases, with 7 bases left between them. This CDR3 has 11 amino acids. DNA of the CDR3: TGTGCCAGCAGCGTTGACCACGAGCAGTACTTC. As protein: CASSVDHEQYF.

This clonotype was detected a few times. The chain combines TRBV6-2 or TRBV6-3 with TRBJ1-2; 7 bases match TRBD1. Looked up from germline, CDR1 is MNHEY and CDR2 is SVGEGT. This CDR3 comprises 14 residues. V was pared by 6 bases and J by 4 bases, with 8 bases of the junction left unmatched. CDR3: CASRTRTGLYGYTF. CDR3 DNA sequence: TGTGCCAGCAGGACCCGGACAGGTCTCTATGGCTACACCTTC.